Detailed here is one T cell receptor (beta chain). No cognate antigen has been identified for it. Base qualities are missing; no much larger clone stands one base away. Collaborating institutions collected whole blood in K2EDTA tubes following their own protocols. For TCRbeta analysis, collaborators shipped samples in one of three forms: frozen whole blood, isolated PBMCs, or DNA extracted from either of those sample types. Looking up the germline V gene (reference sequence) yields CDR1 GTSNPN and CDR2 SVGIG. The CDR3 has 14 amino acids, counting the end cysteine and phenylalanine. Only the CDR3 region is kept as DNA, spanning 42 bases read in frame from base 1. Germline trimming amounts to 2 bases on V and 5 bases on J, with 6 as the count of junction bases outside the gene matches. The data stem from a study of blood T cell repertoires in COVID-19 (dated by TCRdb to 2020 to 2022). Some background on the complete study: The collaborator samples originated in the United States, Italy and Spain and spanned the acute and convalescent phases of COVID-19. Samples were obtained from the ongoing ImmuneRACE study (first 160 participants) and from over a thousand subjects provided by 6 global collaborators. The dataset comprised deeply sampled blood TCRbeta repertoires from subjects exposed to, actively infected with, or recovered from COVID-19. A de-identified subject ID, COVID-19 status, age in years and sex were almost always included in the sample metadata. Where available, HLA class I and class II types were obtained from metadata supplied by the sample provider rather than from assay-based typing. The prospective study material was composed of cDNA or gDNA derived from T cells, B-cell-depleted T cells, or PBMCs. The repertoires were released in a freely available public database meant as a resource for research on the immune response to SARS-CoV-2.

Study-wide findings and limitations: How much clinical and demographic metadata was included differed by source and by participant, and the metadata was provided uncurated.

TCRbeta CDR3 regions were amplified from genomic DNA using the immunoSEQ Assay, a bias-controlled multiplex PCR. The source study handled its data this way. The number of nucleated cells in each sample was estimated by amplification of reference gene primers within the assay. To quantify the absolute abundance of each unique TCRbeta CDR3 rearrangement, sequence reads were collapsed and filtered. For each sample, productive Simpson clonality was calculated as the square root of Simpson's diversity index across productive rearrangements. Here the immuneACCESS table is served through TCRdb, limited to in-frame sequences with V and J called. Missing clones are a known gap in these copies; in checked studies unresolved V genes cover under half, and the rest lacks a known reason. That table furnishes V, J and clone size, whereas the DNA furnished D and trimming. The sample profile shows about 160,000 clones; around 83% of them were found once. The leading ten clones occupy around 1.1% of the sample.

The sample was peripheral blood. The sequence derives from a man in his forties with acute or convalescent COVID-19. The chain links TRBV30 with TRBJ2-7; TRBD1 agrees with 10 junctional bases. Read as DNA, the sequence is TGTGCCTGGAGTCGGGACAGGGGAAGCCACGAGCAGTACTTC. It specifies CAWSRDRGSHEQYF.